This T cell receptor beta chain derives from a study of technical replicates of blood from a handful of donors. TCRdb keeps only in-frame clones here, not all; method: immunoSEQ multiplex PCR. The table lists under 95,000 clones, roughly 94% of them singletons. Germline lookup yields CDR1 MDHEN and CDR2 SYDVKM. This CDR3 region has 15 residues. The V end lost 6 bases, the J end lost 0 bases, and 15 bases lay between the germline ends. This clonotype originated in a human donor in good health. What was sequenced was T cells isolated from PBMCs. The genes are TRBV28 and TRBJ2-7; a weak D match, TRBD2 (5 bases). CDR3: CASSPEGHPSYEQYF. CDR3 sequence (DNA): TGTGCCAGCAGCCCCGAGGGTCACCCCTCCTACGAGCAGTACTTC. Complete variable domain (other parts from reference TRBV28 and TRBJ2-7): DVKVTQSSRYLVKRTGEKVFLECVQDMDHENMFWYRQDPGLGLRLIYFSYDVKMKEKGDIPEGYSVSREKKERFSLILESASTNQTSMYLCASSPEGHPSYEQYFGPGTRLTVT.